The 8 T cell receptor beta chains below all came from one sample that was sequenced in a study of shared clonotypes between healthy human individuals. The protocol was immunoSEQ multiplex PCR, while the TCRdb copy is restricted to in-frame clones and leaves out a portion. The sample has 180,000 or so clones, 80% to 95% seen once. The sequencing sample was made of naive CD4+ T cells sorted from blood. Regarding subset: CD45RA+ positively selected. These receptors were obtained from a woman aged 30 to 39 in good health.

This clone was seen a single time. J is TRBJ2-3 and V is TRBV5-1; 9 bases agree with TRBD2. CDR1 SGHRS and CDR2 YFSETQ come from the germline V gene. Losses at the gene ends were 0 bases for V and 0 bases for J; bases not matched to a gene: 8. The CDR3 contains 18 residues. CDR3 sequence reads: CASSLGRLAGSSTDTQYF. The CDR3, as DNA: TGCGCCAGCAGCTTGGGTCGGCTAGCGGGGTCTAGCACAGATACGCAGTATTTT.

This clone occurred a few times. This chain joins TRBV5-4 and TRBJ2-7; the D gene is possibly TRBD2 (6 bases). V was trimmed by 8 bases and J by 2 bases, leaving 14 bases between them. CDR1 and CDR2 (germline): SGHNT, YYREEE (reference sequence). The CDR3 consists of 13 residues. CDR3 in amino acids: CASSGPGAYEQYF. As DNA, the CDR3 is TGTGCCAGTTCGGGACCGGGGGCCTACGAGCAGTACTTC.

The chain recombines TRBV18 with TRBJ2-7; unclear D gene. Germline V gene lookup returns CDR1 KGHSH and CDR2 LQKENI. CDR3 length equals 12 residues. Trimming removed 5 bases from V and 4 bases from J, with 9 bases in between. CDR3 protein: CASSGLPYEQYF. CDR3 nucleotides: TGTGCCAGCTCAGGTCTTCCATACGAGCAGTACTTC.

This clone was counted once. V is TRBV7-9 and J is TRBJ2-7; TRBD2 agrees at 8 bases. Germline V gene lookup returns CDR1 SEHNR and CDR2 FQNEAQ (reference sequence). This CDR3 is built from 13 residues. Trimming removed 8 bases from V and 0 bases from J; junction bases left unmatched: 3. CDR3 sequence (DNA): TGTGCCAGCCAAACTAGCGGCTCCTACGAGCAGTACTTC. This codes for CASQTSGSYEQYF.

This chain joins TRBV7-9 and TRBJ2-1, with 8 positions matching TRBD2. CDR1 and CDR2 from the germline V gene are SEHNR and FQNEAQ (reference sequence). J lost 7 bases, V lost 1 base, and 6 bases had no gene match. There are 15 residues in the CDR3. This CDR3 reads CASSLGSGGGNEQFF. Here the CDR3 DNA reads TGTGCCAGCAGCTTAGGATCGGGAGGGGGGAATGAGCAGTTCTTC.

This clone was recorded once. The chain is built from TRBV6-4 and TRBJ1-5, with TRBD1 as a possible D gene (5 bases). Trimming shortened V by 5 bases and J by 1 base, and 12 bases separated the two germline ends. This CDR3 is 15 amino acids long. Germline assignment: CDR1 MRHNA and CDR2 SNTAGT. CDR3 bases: TGTGCCAGCAGTCGGGACCATTTGAGCAATCAGCCCCAGCATTTT. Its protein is CASSRDHLSNQPQHF.

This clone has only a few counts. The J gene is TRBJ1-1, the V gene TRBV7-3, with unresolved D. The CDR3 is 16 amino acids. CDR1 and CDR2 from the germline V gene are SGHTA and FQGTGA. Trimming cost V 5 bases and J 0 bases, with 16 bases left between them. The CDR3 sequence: CASSLTGQIMNTEAFF. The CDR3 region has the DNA TGTGCCAGCAGCCTCACGGGCCAGATAATGAACACTGAAGCTTTCTTT.

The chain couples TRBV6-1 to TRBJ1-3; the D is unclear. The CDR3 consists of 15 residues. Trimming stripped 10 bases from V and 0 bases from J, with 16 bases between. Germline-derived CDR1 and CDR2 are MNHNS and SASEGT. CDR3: CATTLDISSGNTIYF. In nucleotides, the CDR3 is TGTGCCACCACCCTAGACATCAGCTCTGGAAACACCATATATTTT.